These 10 T cell receptor beta chains came from one sample sequenced in a study of T cell responses to AZD1222 COVID-19 vaccine. The protocol was immunoSEQ multiplex PCR, while the TCRdb copy is restricted to in-frame clones and leaves out a portion. Of about 180,000 clones listed, 87% are singletons. The input for sequencing was peripheral blood, taken on day 0 of AZD1222 vaccination. The receptors here all came from an adult in good health.

A single count supports this clone. The rearrangement uses TRBV6-5 and TRBJ2-1; TRBD2 agrees at 8 bases. The germline V gene has CDR1 MNHEY and CDR2 SVGAGI. Trimming took 9 bases from V and 1 from J; bases not matched to a gene: 2. The CDR3 contains 13 residues. CDR3 nucleotide sequence: TGTGCCAGTAGCGGGGATTCCTACAATGAGCAGTTCTTC. Translated: CASSGDSYNEQFF.

This clone has more than one count but fewer than ten. The chain recombines TRBV4-2 with TRBJ2-2; 7 bases align to TRBD1. J lost 5 bases, V lost 1 base, and 7 bases had no gene match. Looked up from germline, CDR1 is LGHNA and CDR2 is YNFKEQ. This CDR3 is 16 amino acids long. The CDR3 nucleotides read TGTGCCAGCAGCCAAGTAAGACAGGGATTGACCGGGGAGCTGTTTTTT. Translation gives CASSQVRQGLTGELFF.

The J gene is TRBJ2-5, the V gene TRBV13; no clear D. V gave up 5 bases and J gave up 1 base, with 8 bases separating them. CDR1 and CDR2 from the germline V gene are PRHDT and FYEKMQ (reference sequence). This CDR3 contains 13 residues. CDR3: CASSQWAQETQYF. In DNA form, the CDR3 reads TGTGCCAGCAGCCAGTGGGCCCAAGAGACCCAGTACTTC.

V gene TRBV5-1 combines with J gene TRBJ1-1; no clear D. From germline, CDR1 is SGHRS and CDR2 YFSETQ. V was shortened by 0 bases and J by 4 bases, with 7 bases between the two germline ends. CDR3 length equals 13 residues. DNA for the CDR3: TGCGCCAGCAGCTTGGTGGCAGGCACTGAAGCTTTCTTT. It codes for CASSLVAGTEAFF.

The rearrangement links TRBV25-1 to TRBJ1-1; D not resolved. The CDR3 sequence is 11 residues long. Trimming shortened V by 9 bases and J by 3 bases, and 8 bases separated the two germline ends. CDR1 is MGHDK, CDR2 SYGVNS, per germline. CDR3 nucleotide sequence: TGTGCCAGTGGGTACTACACTGAAGCTTTCTTT. It yields the protein CASGYYTEAFF.

Note on this clone: The germline gene is not matched at one end of the junction; a read error may be the cause. The gene calls are TRBV18 and TRBJ2-5, with D possibly TRBD1 on 5 matching bases. Germline V gene lookup returns CDR1 KGHSH and CDR2 LQKENI. The CDR3 consists of 13 residues. The CDR3: CASSQQGDEIQYF. The CDR3 DNA reads TGTGCCAGCTCACAGCAGGGTGACGAGATCCAGTACTTC.

This clone was detected only once. V is TRBV7-9 and J is TRBJ2-7, with TRBD2 identical over 9 bases. The ends lost 5 bases at V and 0 bases at J; junction bases unmatched: 5. The CDR3 runs to 15 residues. Germline loops: CDR1 SEHNR, CDR2 FQNEAQ (reference sequence). The CDR3 spells CASSNAGGDSYEQYF. Written as DNA, the CDR3 is TGTGCCAGCAGCAACGCGGGGGGGGACTCCTACGAGCAGTACTTC.

This chain links TRBV5-1 with TRBJ2-1, with 9 bases aligning to TRBD2. The germline CDR1 and CDR2 sequences are SGHRS and YFSETQ. The CDR3 contains 15 residues. V gave up 4 bases and J gave up 4 bases; unmatched junction bases: 6. The CDR3 nucleotides read TGCGCCAGCAGCGGACCGGGACTAGCTTACAATGAGCAGTTCTTC. This codes for CASSGPGLAYNEQFF. Using reference TRBV5-1 and TRBJ2-1 for the parts outside the CDR3, the full variable domain is KAGVTQTPRYLIKTRGQQVTLSCSPISGHRSVSWYQQTPGQGLQFLFEYFSETQRNKGNFPGRFSGRQFSNSRSEMNVSTLELGDSALYLCASSGPGLAYNEQFFGPGTRLTVL.

The rearrangement joins TRBV13 to TRBJ2-7; perhaps TRBD2 as D (6 bases). Germline CDR1 PRHDT, CDR2 FYEKMQ (reference sequence). V was clipped by 3 bases and J by 7 bases, with 16 bases between them. CDR3 size: 14 residues. CDR3 bases: TGTGCCAGCAGCTTCGGGTTGATGGGGAGGGAGCAGTACTTC. It is translated as CASSFGLMGREQYF.

The V call is TRBV30, the J call TRBJ1-5; weak D call: TRBD1 (5 bases). V lost 2 bases and J lost 1, with 12 bases in between. The germline gives CDR1 GTSNPN, CDR2 SVGIG (reference sequence). This CDR3 is built from 15 residues. This CDR3 is CAWSTGLTSNQPQHF. CDR3 DNA sequence: TGTGCCTGGAGTACAGGACTAACGAGCAATCAGCCCCAGCATTTT.